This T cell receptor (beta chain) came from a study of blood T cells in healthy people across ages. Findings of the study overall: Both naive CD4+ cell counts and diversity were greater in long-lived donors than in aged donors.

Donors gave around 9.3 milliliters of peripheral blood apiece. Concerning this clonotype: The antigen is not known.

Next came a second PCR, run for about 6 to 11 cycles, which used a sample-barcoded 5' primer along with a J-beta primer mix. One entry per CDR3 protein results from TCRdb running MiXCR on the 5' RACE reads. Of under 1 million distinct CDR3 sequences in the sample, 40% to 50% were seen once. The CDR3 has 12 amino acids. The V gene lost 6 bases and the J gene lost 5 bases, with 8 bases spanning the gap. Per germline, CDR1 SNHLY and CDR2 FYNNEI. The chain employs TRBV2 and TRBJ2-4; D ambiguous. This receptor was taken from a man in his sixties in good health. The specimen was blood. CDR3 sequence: CASRAVENIQYF. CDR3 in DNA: TGTGCCAGCAGGGCCGTCGAAAACATTCAGTACTTC.